What follows is one TCR beta chain and its context. What it binds is unknown. This sample is drawn from a study of CXCR3-negative and CXCR3-positive naive CD8 T cells. Overall study context: Roughly 140 million TRB reads in total, about 1.5 +/- 0.3 million per library.

Carrying UMI labels, the TRB cDNA libraries were prepared through 5' RACE. TCRdb re-called the 5' RACE reads, yielding one record per CDR3 amino acid sequence without DNA. The sample table includes approximately 56,000 distinct CDR3 sequences. General study results and limits: Because surface CD5 did not distinguish the naive subsets, TCR strength was inferred from TRB CDR3 properties.

The CDR3 has 13 residues. Germline assignment: CDR1 DFQATT and CDR2 SNEGSKA (reference sequence). The clonotype originates from a human donor in good health. Some clones in this sample may be carry-over from other donors' samples. The sequencing input was memory CD8+ T cells from blood. The chain couples TRBV20-1 to TRBJ1-1; TCRdb's D call of TRBD1 is untestable without DNA. CDR3 amino acids: CSARQGLGTEAFF.